This TCR beta chain was sequenced for a study of blood T cells in healthy people across ages. Primed by a sample-barcoded 5' primer and a J-beta primer mix, a second PCR proceeded for 7 to 11 cycles. TCRdb re-called the 5' RACE reads with MiXCR, one entry per CDR3 protein. The data show more than 750,000 distinct CDR3 sequences, about 29% seen once. Notes on this clonotype: Given a much more abundant clone one base away, this may be a read error.

Germline CDR1 and CDR2: MNHGY and SAAAGT. This CDR3 is built from 15 residues. Trimming cost V 8 bases and J 10 bases, with 24 bases left between them. The data also belong to a second study, concerning T cells of mothers and their children. Turning to that study: Whether pairs are related or unrelated, thymic selection shapes their TCR recombination output in much the same way.

Material: blood. The TCR was taken from a woman between 35 and 50 years old in good health. The J gene is TRBJ1-5, the V gene TRBV6-8; the D is unclear. CDR3 nucleotide sequence: TGTGCCAGCTCTACTGAGGTCATTGGGCGATCTCCCCAGCATTTT. This sequence encodes CASSTEVIGRSPQHF.